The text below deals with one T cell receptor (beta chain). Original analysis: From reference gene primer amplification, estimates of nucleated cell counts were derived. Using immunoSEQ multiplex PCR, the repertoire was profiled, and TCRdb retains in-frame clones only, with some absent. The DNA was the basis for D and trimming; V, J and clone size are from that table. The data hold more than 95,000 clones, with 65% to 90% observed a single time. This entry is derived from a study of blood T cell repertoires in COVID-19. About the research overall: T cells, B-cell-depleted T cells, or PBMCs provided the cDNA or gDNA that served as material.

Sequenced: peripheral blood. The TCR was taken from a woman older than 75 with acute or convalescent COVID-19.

CDR3 region: CSASGLSSYNEQFF. As DNA, the CDR3 is TGCAGTGCTAGTGGTCTAAGCTCCTACAATGAGCAGTTCTTC. The chain carries TRBV20-1 and TRBJ2-1; no clear D gene. Trimming stripped 3 bases from V and 0 bases from J, with 9 bases between. The CDR3 runs to 14 residues. Germline loops: CDR1 DFQATT, CDR2 SNEGSKA (reference sequence).